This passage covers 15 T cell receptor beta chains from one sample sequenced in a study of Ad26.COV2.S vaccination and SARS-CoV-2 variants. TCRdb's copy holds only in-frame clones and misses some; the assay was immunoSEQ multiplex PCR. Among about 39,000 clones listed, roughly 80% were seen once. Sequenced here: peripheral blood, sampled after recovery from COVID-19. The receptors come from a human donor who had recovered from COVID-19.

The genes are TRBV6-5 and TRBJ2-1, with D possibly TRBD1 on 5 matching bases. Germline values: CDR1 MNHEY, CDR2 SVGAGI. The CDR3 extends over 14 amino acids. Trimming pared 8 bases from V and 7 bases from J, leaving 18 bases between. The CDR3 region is CASLSQGIANEQFF. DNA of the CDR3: TGTGCCAGCCTCTCTCAGGGTATTGCTAATGAGCAGTTCTTC.

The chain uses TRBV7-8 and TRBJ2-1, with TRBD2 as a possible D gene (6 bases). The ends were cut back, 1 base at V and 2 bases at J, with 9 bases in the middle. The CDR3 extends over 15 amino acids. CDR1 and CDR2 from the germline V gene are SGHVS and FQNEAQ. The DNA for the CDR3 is TGTGCCAGCAGCTTAGTGGGGGGAACCTACAATGAGCAGTTCTTC. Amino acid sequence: CASSLVGGTYNEQFF.

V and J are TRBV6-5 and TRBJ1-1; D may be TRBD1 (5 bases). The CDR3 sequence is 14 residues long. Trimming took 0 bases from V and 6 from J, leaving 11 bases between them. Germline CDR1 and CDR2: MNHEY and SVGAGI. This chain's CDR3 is CASSYSIQGAEAFF. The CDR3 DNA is TGTGCCAGCAGTTACTCGATTCAGGGAGCTGAAGCTTTCTTT.

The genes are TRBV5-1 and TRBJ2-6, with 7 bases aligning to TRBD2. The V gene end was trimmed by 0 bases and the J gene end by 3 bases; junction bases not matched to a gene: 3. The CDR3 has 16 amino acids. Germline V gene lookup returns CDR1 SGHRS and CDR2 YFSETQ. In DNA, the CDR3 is TGCGCCAGCAGCTTGGTCGCGGGAGTTGGGGCCAACGTCCTGACTTTC. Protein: CASSLVAGVGANVLTF.

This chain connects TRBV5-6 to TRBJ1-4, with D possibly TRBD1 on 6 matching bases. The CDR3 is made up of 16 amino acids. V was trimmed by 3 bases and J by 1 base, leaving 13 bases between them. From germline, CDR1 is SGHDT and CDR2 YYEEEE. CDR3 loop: CASSYLQGGTNEKLFF. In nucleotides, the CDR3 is TGTGCCAGCAGCTACCTACAGGGTGGAACTAATGAAAAACTGTTTTTT.

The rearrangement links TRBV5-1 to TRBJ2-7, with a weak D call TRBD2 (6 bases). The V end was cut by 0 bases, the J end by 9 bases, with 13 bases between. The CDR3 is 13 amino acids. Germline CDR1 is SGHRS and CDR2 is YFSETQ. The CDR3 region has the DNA TGCGCCAGCAGCTTGGATGCGGGGTCCACGCAGTACTTC. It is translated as CASSLDAGSTQYF.

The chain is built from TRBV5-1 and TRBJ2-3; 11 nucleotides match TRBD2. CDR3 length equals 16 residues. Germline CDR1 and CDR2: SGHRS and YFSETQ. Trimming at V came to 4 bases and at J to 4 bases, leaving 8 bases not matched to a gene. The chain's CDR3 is CASSHYSGGASDTQYF. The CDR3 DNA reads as TGCGCCAGCAGCCACTATAGCGGGGGGGCATCAGATACGCAGTATTTT.

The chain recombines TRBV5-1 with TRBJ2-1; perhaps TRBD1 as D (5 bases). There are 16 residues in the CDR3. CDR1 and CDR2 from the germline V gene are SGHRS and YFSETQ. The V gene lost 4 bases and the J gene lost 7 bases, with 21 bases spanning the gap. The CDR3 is CASSPMGQSPGNEQFF. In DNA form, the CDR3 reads TGCGCCAGCAGCCCCATGGGGCAATCCCCAGGAAATGAGCAGTTCTTC. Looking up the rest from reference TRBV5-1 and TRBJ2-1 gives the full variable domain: KAGVTQTPRYLIKTRGQQVTLSCSPISGHRSVSWYQQTPGQGLQFLFEYFSETQRNKGNFPGRFSGRQFSNSRSEMNVSTLELGDSALYLCASSPMGQSPGNEQFFGPGTRLTVL.

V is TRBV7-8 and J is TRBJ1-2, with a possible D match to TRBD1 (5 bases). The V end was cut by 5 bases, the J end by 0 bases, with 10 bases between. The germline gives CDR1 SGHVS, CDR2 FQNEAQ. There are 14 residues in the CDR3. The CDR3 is CASSMTETNYGYTF. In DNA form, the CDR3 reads TGTGCCAGCAGCATGACAGAGACTAACTATGGCTACACCTTC.

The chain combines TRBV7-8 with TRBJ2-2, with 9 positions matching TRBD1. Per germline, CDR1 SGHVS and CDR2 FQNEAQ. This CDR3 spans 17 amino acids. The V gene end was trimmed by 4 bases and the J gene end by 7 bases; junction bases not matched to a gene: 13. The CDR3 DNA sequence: TGTGCCAGCAGCTCATTGGACAGGGGAAGTCGGGGCGGGGAGCTGTTTTTT. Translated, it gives CASSSLDRGSRGGELFF.

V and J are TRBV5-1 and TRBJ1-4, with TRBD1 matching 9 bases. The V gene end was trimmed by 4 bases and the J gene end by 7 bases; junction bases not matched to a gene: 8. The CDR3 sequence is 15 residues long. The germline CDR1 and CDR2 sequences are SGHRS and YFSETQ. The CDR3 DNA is TGCGCCAGCAGCGTTCAACAGGGGGCTGGTGAAAAACTGTTTTTT. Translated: CASSVQQGAGEKLFF.

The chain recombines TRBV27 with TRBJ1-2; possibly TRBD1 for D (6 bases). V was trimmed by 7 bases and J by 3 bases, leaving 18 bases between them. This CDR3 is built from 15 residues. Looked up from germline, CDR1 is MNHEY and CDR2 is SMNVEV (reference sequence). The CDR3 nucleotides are TGTGCCAGCACCCCCCGGGGGCAGGCGTACTATGGCTACACCTTC. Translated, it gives CASTPRGQAYYGYTF.

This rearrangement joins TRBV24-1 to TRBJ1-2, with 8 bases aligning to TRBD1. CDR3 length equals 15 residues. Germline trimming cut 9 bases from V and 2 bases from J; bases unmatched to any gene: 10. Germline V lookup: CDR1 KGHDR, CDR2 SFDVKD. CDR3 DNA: TGTGCCACCCGTCCCGGGACAGGACCGAACTATGGCTACACCTTC. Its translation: CATRPGTGPNYGYTF.

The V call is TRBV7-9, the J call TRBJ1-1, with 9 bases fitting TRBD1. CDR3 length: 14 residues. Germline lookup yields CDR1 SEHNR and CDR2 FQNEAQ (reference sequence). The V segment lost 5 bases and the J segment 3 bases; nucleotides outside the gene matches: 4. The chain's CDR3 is CASSLTGGHTEAFF. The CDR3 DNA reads TGTGCCAGCAGCCTGACAGGGGGACACACTGAAGCTTTCTTT.

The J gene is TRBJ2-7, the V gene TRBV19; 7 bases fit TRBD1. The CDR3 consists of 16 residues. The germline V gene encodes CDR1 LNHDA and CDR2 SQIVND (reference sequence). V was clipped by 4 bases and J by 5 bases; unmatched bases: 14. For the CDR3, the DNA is TGTGCCAGTAGTACAGGGGGAATCTGGATCGGGCACGAGCAGTACTTC. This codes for CASSTGGIWIGHEQYF.